The 32 T cell receptor beta chains reported below all come from one sample, sequenced in a study of blood T cell repertoires in COVID-19. Assay: immunoSEQ multiplex PCR; the TCRdb copy retains only in-frame clones and omits some. Of about 360,000 clones listed, around 84% are singletons. The specimen was peripheral blood. Every receptor here comes from a human donor in a cohort sampled during active COVID-19.

The chain joins TRBV15 to TRBJ2-1, with TRBD2 matching 14 bases. Germline V gene sequence: CDR1 LNHNV, CDR2 YYDKDF (reference sequence). Trimming took 3 bases from V and 2 from J; bases not matched to a gene: 6. The CDR3 is 18 residues long. In nucleotides, the CDR3 is TGTGCCACCAGCAGTCGGACTAGCGGGAGGAGCACCTACAATGAGCAGTTCTTC. Protein sequence: CATSSRTSGRSTYNEQFF. Filled out from reference TRBV15 and TRBJ2-1, the complete variable domain reads DAMVIQNPRYQVTQFGKPVTLSCSQTLNHNVMYWYQQKSSQAPKLLFHYYDKDFNNEADTPDNFQSRRPNTSFCFLDIRSPGLGDTAMYLCATSSRTSGRSTYNEQFFGPGTRLTVL.

V gene TRBV5-5 combines with J gene TRBJ1-5; D gene ambiguous. Germline values: CDR1 SGHKS, CDR2 YYEKEE (reference sequence). Trimming cost V 4 bases and J 3 bases, with 8 bases left between them. The CDR3 spans 13 residues. In nucleotides, the CDR3 is TGTGCCAGCAGCCCAAGCCCCAATCAGCCCCAGCATTTT. Protein sequence: CASSPSPNQPQHF.

The gene calls are TRBV9 and TRBJ2-7; 9 bases are shared with TRBD1. The CDR3 loop spans 14 amino acids. The germline V gene encodes CDR1 SGDLS and CDR2 YYNGEE. V lost 3 bases to trimming and J lost 0 bases; unmatched junction nucleotides: 1. CDR3 sequence (DNA): TGTGCCAGCAGCGCGACAGGGGGCTCCTACGAGCAGTACTTC. Encoded protein: CASSATGGSYEQYF.

Here the CDR3 DNA reads TGTGCCAGCAGCTTGACAGGGCTAGATTCACCCCTCCACTTT. This sequence encodes CASSLTGLDSPLHF. The genes are TRBV7-6 and TRBJ1-6; 7 bases fit TRBD1. The CDR3 has 14 amino acids. The germline CDR1 and CDR2 sequences are SGHVS and FNYEAQ. The trim removed 3 bases at V and 8 bases at J, leaving 4 bases unmatched.

The CDR3 coding sequence is TGTGCCAGCAGCTTAGGTCGTAGGACTAGTCGAACCGGGGAGCTGTTTTTT. Its translation: CASSLGRRTSRTGELFF. V and J are TRBV7-9 and TRBJ2-2; 7 nucleotides agree with TRBD2. In germline, CDR1 is SEHNR, CDR2 FQNEAQ (reference sequence). J gave up 5 bases and V 1 base, and 10 bases lay outside the gene matches. The CDR3 covers 17 residues.

This clone came up once. The genes are TRBV27 and TRBJ2-1; D possibly corresponds to TRBD1 (6 bases). Per germline, CDR1 MNHEY and CDR2 SMNVEV (reference sequence). With 3 bases removed from V and 6 bases from J, the gap between germline ends came to 24 bases. The CDR3 runs to 18 residues. Written as DNA, the CDR3 is TGTGCCAGCAGTTTGGCAGGGGTAGTTTTTGGGGCCCCCAATGAGCAGTTCTTC. Translation gives CASSLAGVVFGAPNEQFF.

There are a few counts of this clone. An end of the junction differs from the germline gene, which may be a read error. The chain combines TRBV3-1 (or the pseudogene TRBV3-2) with TRBJ2-7, with TRBD2 matching over 8 bases. The CDR3 extends over 12 amino acids. CDR1 is LGHDT, CDR2 YNNKEL, per germline (reference sequence). CDR3 nucleotides: TGTGCCAGCAGCCAAGGGACTAGCATGCTCCACTTC. Its translation: CASSQGTSMLHF.

The rearrangement links TRBV6-6 to TRBJ2-7; tentatively, D is TRBD2 (6 bases). Germline CDR1 reads MNHNY; CDR2 reads SVGAGI (reference sequence). Trimming left V 7 bases short and J 5 bases short, with 9 bases between. The CDR3 has 11 amino acids. CDR3 sequence (DNA): TGTGCCAGCACGGGACTCCACGAGCAGTACTTC. Protein product: CASTGLHEQYF.

This sequence joins TRBV5-4 and TRBJ2-1, with 11 bases fitting TRBD2. The V gene end was trimmed by 6 bases and the J gene end by 10 bases; junction bases not matched to a gene: 6. The germline V gene encodes CDR1 SGHNT and CDR2 YYREEE (reference sequence). The CDR3 covers 13 residues. CDR3 DNA: TGTGCCAGCACCGATGGGACTAGCGGCGAGCAGTTCTTC. It specifies CASTDGTSGEQFF. Full variable domain (missing parts from reference TRBV5-4 and TRBJ2-1): ETGVTQSPTHLIKTRGQQVTLRCSSQSGHNTVSWYQQALGQGPQFIFQYYREEENGRGNFPPRFSGLQFPNYSSELNVNALELDDSALYLCASTDGTSGEQFFGPGTRLTVL.

This sequence joins TRBV21-1 and TRBJ2-1; TRBD1 is the table's D call and was not checked against the DNA. TRBV21-1 is designated a pseudogene. The CDR3 sequence is 14 residues long. The CDR3 protein is CASSVDSLENEQFF. The CDR3 DNA follows: TGTGCCAGCAGCGTGGACAGCCTAGAGAATGAGCAGTTCTTC.

This sequence joins TRBV6-1 and TRBJ1-3; D possibly corresponds to TRBD1 (5 bases). With 2 bases removed from V and 4 bases from J, the gap between germline ends came to 12 bases. The CDR3 has 15 residues. Per the germline V gene, CDR1 is MNHNS and CDR2 is SASEGT. CDR3 coding DNA: TGTGCCAGCAGTGAACAGCCAGGGTCCGGAAACACCATATATTTT. Its translation is CASSEQPGSGNTIYF.

This clone was seen repeatedly, ten times or more. This chain joins TRBV2 and TRBJ2-7, with TRBD2 matching 9 bases. V lost 7 bases to trimming and J lost 2 bases; unmatched junction nucleotides: 12. This CDR3 is 16 amino acids long. Per germline, CDR1 SNHLY and CDR2 FYNNEI. CDR3 protein: CASNDPSSGRTYEQYF. In nucleotides, the CDR3 is TGTGCCAGCAATGATCCCTCCAGCGGGAGGACCTACGAGCAGTACTTC.

The gene calls are TRBV2 and TRBJ1-5, with D unresolved. The CDR3 spans 15 residues. Per germline, CDR1 SNHLY and CDR2 FYNNEI. Trimming cost V 4 bases and J 0 bases, with 10 bases left between them. The CDR3 DNA is TGTGCCAGCAGTGCCGCGGGTGTTAGCAATCAGCCCCAGCATTTT. Translated: CASSAAGVSNQPQHF.

V usage is TRBV28 and J usage is TRBJ1-4; D perhaps matches TRBD1 (5 bases). The V gene's germline CDR1 is MDHEN and CDR2 SYDVKM. This CDR3 region has 15 residues. Trimming removed 6 bases at V and 8 bases at J, with 19 bases between. The CDR3 coding sequence is TGTGCCAGCAGGTCCCAGACAGAGGTTCCCGAAAAACTGTTTTTT. This codes for CASRSQTEVPEKLFF.

V usage is TRBV4-1 and J usage is TRBJ1-2; the D is unclear. The CDR3 is 16 amino acids. Trimming took 0 bases from V and 6 from J, leaving 17 bases between them. CDR1 is MGHRA, CDR2 YSYEKL, per germline. CDR3 in DNA: TGCGCCAGCAGCCAAGACGGACTCCGAAGAGACCATGGCTACACCTTC. Translation gives CASSQDGLRRDHGYTF.

V usage is TRBV29-1 and J usage is TRBJ1-1, with TRBD1 matching over 8 bases. CDR3 length: 13 amino acids. Germline trimming cut 5 bases from V and 1 base from J; bases unmatched to any gene: 3. Germline values: CDR1 SQVTM, CDR2 ANQGSEA. This CDR3 is CSVLGTGNTEAFF. The CDR3 DNA follows: TGCAGCGTTTTGGGGACAGGGAACACTGAAGCTTTCTTT.

The chain carries TRBV28 and TRBJ2-1; possible D gene TRBD2, 5 bases. CDR3 length equals 12 residues. Germline-derived CDR1 and CDR2 are MDHEN and SYDVKM. V gave up 3 bases and J gave up 6 bases, with 6 bases separating them. CDR3 in amino acids: CASSFEGNEQFF. CDR3 in DNA: TGTGCCAGCAGTTTTGAGGGCAATGAGCAGTTCTTC.

The chain links TRBV6-1 to TRBJ2-3; TRBD2 might be the D (6 bases). With 2 bases removed from V and 5 bases from J, the gap between germline ends came to 20 bases. CDR1 is MNHNS and CDR2 is SASEGT in the germline V gene. This CDR3 contains 17 residues. CDR3 in amino acids: CASSEFRWDSQGDTQYF. In DNA, the CDR3 is TGTGCCAGCAGTGAATTTCGGTGGGACTCCCAGGGAGATACGCAGTATTTT.

This chain connects TRBV10-3 to TRBJ1-4; D is ambiguous. Trimming took 4 bases from V and 7 from J, leaving 10 bases between them. Germline assignment: CDR1 ENHRY and CDR2 SYGVKD. The CDR3 is 13 amino acids. CDR3 DNA: TGTGCCATCAGTGGAGAGAGGGTTGAAAAACTGTTTTTT. It codes for CAISGERVEKLFF.

This chain links TRBV2 with TRBJ1-2, with 8 bases fitting TRBD1. Trimming took 4 bases from V and 8 from J; bases not matched to a gene: 6. Germline V gene lookup returns CDR1 SNHLY and CDR2 FYNNEI. The CDR3 spans 13 residues. The CDR3 DNA reads TGTGCCAGCAGTGGGACAGGGAATGTAGGCTACACCTTC. It is translated as CASSGTGNVGYTF.

The chain recombines TRBV30 with TRBJ2-3; 10 bases are shared with TRBD2. CDR1 is GTSNPN and CDR2 is SVGIG in the germline V gene (reference sequence). This CDR3 region has 15 residues. Unmatched junction bases numbered 8, after V lost 3 bases and J lost 5 bases. In DNA, the CDR3 is TGTGCCTGGAGGGGGCTAGCGGGGGCCCTAGATACGCAGTATTTT. Protein product: CAWRGLAGALDTQYF.

The chain links TRBV7-2 to TRBJ2-7, with TRBD1 matching over 7 bases. J was trimmed by 0 bases and V by 4 bases; bases with no gene match: 3. The length of the CDR3 is 14 residues. CDR1 is SGHTA, CDR2 FQGNSA, per germline. This chain's CDR3 is CASSWDRSSYEQYF. For the CDR3, the DNA is TGTGCCAGCAGCTGGGACAGAAGCTCCTACGAGCAGTACTTC.

The chain employs TRBV5-6 and TRBJ1-2, with D tentatively TRBD1 (6 bases). CDR3 size: 17 residues. Trimming cost V 5 bases and J 7 bases, with 27 bases left between them. Germline V gene sequence: CDR1 SGHDT, CDR2 YYEEEE. This CDR3 reads CASSRTTGSGYSSGYTF. CDR3 in DNA: TGTGCCAGCAGTCGAACCACAGGGTCCGGCTACTCCTCTGGCTACACCTTC.

The genes are TRBV20-1 and TRBJ1-1; no definite D call. The CDR3 contains 10 residues. V dropped 7 bases and J dropped 6 bases, with 9 bases sitting between them. Germline V gene data show CDR1 as DFQATT and CDR2 as SNEGSKA (reference sequence). CDR3 protein: CSVAEAEAFF. CDR3 in DNA: TGCAGTGTCGCCGAGGCTGAAGCTTTCTTT.

This clone was recorded only once. The chain joins TRBV5-6 to TRBJ1-2; D remains unclear. The ends were cut back, 0 bases at V and 8 bases at J, with 8 bases in the middle. Looked up from germline, CDR1 is SGHDT and CDR2 is YYEEEE. This CDR3 has 12 amino acids. The CDR3 loop reads CASSLVSHGYTF. CDR3 sequence (DNA): TGTGCCAGCAGCTTGGTCAGTCACGGCTACACCTTC.

CDR3 in DNA: TGTGCCAGCAGCTTGGGCCGCCAGGCCCATGGCTACACCTTC. It translates to CASSLGRQAHGYTF. The V and J genes are TRBV5-6 and TRBJ1-2, with unresolved D. This CDR3 is built from 14 residues. The ends were cut back, 0 bases at V and 6 bases at J, with 12 bases in the middle. The germline CDR1 and CDR2 sequences are SGHDT and YYEEEE.

The chain joins TRBV6-5 to TRBJ1-5; D is unclear. This CDR3 has 12 residues. Germline CDR1 reads MNHEY; CDR2 reads SVGAGI. Trimming shortened V by 9 bases and J by 1 base, and 7 bases separated the two germline ends. CDR3 sequence reads: CASGRSNQPQHF. The CDR3 region has the DNA TGTGCCAGTGGTCGGAGCAATCAGCCCCAGCATTTT.

This chain uses TRBV15 with TRBJ1-5; 8 bases line up with TRBD1. The CDR3 totals 14 residues. In germline, CDR1 is LNHNV, CDR2 YYDKDF (reference sequence). The ends lost 6 bases at V and 2 bases at J; junction bases unmatched: 3. CDR3 amino acids: CATRDRDRNQPQHF. The CDR3 DNA reads TGTGCCACCAGGGACAGGGACCGCAATCAGCCCCAGCATTTT.

The J gene is TRBJ2-2, the V gene TRBV5-5; TRBD1 matches 7 bases. CDR3 length: 16 residues. Germline CDR1 and CDR2: SGHKS and YYEKEE (reference sequence). J was trimmed by 1 base and V by 5 bases; bases with no gene match: 8. The chain's CDR3 is CASSPGTAVNTGELFF. Written as DNA, the CDR3 is TGTGCCAGCAGTCCCGGGACAGCAGTGAACACCGGGGAGCTGTTTTTT.

The CDR3 protein is CAIRDTGQNYGYTF. In DNA, the CDR3 is TGTGCCATCAGGGATACGGGACAGAACTATGGCTACACCTTC. The chain is built from TRBV10-3 and TRBJ1-2, with TRBD1 matching 7 bases. After removal of 6 bases from V and 2 bases from J, the junction contained 6 bases not matched to a gene. The CDR3 spans 14 residues. From germline, CDR1 is ENHRY and CDR2 SYGVKD.

CDR3 in amino acids: CASSSQGVKDYEQYF. The CDR3 nucleotides are TGTGCCAGCAGCTCACAGGGGGTCAAGGATTACGAGCAGTACTTC. This chain uses TRBV7-8 with TRBJ2-7; 8 bases agree with TRBD1. V gave up 4 bases and J gave up 4 bases; unmatched junction bases: 9. Looked up from germline, CDR1 is SGHVS and CDR2 is FQNEAQ. The CDR3 loop spans 15 amino acids. The whole variable domain, remainder taken from reference TRBV7-8 and TRBJ2-7, is GAGVSQSPRYKVAKRGQDVALRCDPISGHVSLFWYQQALGQGPEFLTYFQNEAQLDKSGLPSDRFFAERPEGSVSTLKIQRTQQEDSAVYLCASSSQGVKDYEQYFGPGTRLTVT.

This chain connects TRBV10-1 to TRBJ2-7; D might be TRBD2 (5 bases). V was shortened by 5 bases and J by 2 bases, with 10 bases between the two germline ends. CDR3 length equals 13 residues. Per the germline V gene, CDR1 is WNHNN and CDR2 is SYGVQD (reference sequence). CDR3 in DNA: TGCGCCAGCAGTCTTCGGACTCCCTACGAGCAGTACTTC. This encodes CASSLRTPYEQYF.